This T cell receptor beta chain originates from a study of T cells in women clearing cervical HPV infection. Notes on this clone: With the read ending 3 residues before the CDR3 end, the germline J gene is used to fill in that end.

TCRdb's copy holds only in-frame clones and misses some; the assay was immunoSEQ multiplex PCR. This sample carries 30,000 to 40,000 clones, with under 8% going to the ten biggest clones. CDR1 is LNHDA and CDR2 is SQIVND in the germline V gene (reference sequence). The CDR3 spans 15 residues. The V end was cut by 3 bases, the J end by 7 bases, with 13 bases between. Sequencing was done on a sample of blood buffy coat. J is TRBJ1-6 and V is TRBV19, with TRBD1 as a possible D gene (5 bases). This clonotype originated in a woman aged 18 to 75 with a cervical HPV16 infection that either progressed to CIN3+ or cleared (not recorded which). CDR3 region: CASSMRQGLNSPLHF. The part of the CDR3 DNA that was read is TGTGCCAGTAGTATGAGGCAGGGCCTCAATTCACCC.